These T cell receptor beta chains were read from a single sample in a study of blood T cell repertoires in COVID-19. The data were produced by immunoSEQ multiplex PCR, yet TCRdb's version contains in-frame clones alone and is incomplete. The sample shows 150,000 to 200,000 clones, approximately 80% of them seen only once. The sequenced sample consisted of PBMCs or T cells enriched from blood (not recorded which). These receptors were obtained from a woman aged 60-75 years who had recovered from COVID-19. The conserved cysteine and the conserved F or W are not part of the CDR3 here.

j_call	v_call	cdr3_aa
TRBJ1-1	TRBV7-9	ASSLALGTEAF
TRBJ2-5	TRBV20-1	SATGQETQY
TRBJ1-3	TRBV9	ASSVGSGKGNTIY
TRBJ1-4	TRBV9	ASSVGPGVESEKLF
TRBJ2-5	TRBV21-1	ASSKICGLAGTDRETQY
TRBJ1-6	TRBV30	AWASTTGNSPLH
TRBJ1-5	TRBV7-8	ASSGHSQPQH
TRBJ2-6	TRBV27	ASSLFLSGANVLT
TRBJ1-1	TRBV5-1	ASSLGDQLRSTEAF
TRBJ1-4	TRBV5-1	ASSRGQNEKLF
TRBJ1-1	TRBV3-1/TRBV3-2	ASTLTSNTEAF
TRBJ2-1	TRBV28	ASSSQGDEQF
TRBJ2-7	TRBV7-9	ASSLRAGRDAEFYEQY
TRBJ1-1	TRBV5-1	ASSSRGNTEAF
TRBJ2-7	TRBV5-6	ASSPSRLAGVDEQY
TRBJ1-4	TRBV5-1	ASSPDRVREKLF
TRBJ1-1	TRBV7-6	ASSLDARGSEAF
TRBJ1-6	TRBV19	ASKAQAAQNSPLH
TRBJ1-1	TRBV5-1	ASSVQGIGTEAF
TRBJ2-1	TRBV7-2	ASSFYSGAGNEQF
TRBJ1-6	TRBV6-5	ASSQGTGFGPLH
TRBJ1-2	TRBV2	ASSHTGQPQAGYT
TRBJ2-5	TRBV7-3	ASSLGQGGTQY
TRBJ1-5	TRBV19	ASSINEGVAQPQH
TRBJ2-1	TRBV5-1	ASSLTRQGSYNEQF
TRBJ1-2	TRBV15	ATSRLGAGGYT
TRBJ2-5	TRBV27	ASGLIQETQY
TRBJ1-2	TRBV6-5	ASSYTATEYGYT
TRBJ1-4	TRBV6-6	ASSYPGTANEKLF
TRBJ2-3	TRBV12-5	ASGSGTSGITDTQY
TRBJ1-1	TRBV10-3	ATQPREKMNTEAF
TRBJ1-2	TRBV9	ASSVVGGSGYT
TRBJ2-7	TRBV15	ATSKTSGRYEQY
TRBJ2-5	TRBV7-9	ASSTPPGQQY
TRBJ2-5	TRBV9	ASSVDQGEETQY
TRBJ2-3	TRBV19	ASSTSTTGGTDTQY
TRBJ1-1	TRBV7-9	ASSASGVSTEAF
TRBJ1-2	TRBV5-1	ASSQGLNDGYT
TRBJ1-1	TRBV19	ASSIMSRGTEAF
TRBJ2-7	TRBV18	ASSSIGDEQY
TRBJ1-6	TRBV7-2	ASSLEWGGDSPLH